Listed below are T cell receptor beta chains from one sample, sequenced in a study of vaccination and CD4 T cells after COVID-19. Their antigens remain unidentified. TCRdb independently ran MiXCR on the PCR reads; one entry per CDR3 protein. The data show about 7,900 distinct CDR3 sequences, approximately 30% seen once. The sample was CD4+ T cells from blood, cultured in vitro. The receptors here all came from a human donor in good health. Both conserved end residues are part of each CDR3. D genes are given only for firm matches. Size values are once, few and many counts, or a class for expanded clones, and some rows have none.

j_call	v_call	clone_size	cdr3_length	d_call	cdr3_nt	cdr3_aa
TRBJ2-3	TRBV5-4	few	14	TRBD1	TGTGCCAGCAGCCCGGGACAGGGCACAGATACGCAGTATTTT	CASSPGQGTDTQYF
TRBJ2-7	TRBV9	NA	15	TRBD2	TGTGCCAGCAGCGTAGGGAATAGCGGGATATACGAGCAGTACTTC	CASSVGNSGIYEQYF
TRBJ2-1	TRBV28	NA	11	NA	TGTGCCAGCAGTATCAAAGATGAGCAGTTCTTC	CASSIKDEQFF
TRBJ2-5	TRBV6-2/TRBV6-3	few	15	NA	TGTGCCAGCAGTTACGGAGGGGGATTGCGGGAGACCCAGTACTTC	CASSYGGGLRETQYF
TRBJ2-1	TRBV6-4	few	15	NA	TGTGCCAGCAGTGTCCTCGGGGCGCCCTACAATGAGCAGTTCTTC	CASSVLGAPYNEQFF
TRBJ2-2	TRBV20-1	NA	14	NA	TGCAGTGCTAGAGATTTTCAGAACACCGGGGAGCTGTTTTTT	CSARDFQNTGELFF
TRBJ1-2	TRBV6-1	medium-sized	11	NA	TGTGCCAGCAGAGGGACCATGGCGGGGACCTTC	CASRGTMAGTF
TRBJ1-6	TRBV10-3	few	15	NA	TGTGCCATCAGTGAGGGGGAACACTATAATTCACCCCTCCACTTT	CAISEGEHYNSPLHF
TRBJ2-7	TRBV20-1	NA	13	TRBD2	TGCAGTGCTAGATGGCCTAGCGGCTACGAGCAGTACTTC	CSARWPSGYEQYF
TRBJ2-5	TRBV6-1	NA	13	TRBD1	TGTGCCAGCAGAAAGGGACAGGGGCAGGCCCAGTACTTC	CASRKGQGQAQYF
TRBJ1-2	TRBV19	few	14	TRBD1	TGTGCCAGTAGTATAGGGGACAGGGTCTATGGCTACACCTTC	CASSIGDRVYGYTF
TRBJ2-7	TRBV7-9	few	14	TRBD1	TGTGCCAGCAGCTTTGCCGGGACAGGGCCCGAGCAGTACTTC	CASSFAGTGPEQYF
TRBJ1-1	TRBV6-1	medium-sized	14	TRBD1	TGTGCCAGCAGCCCAAGACAGGGTAGCACTGAAGCTTTCTTT	CASSPRQGSTEAFF
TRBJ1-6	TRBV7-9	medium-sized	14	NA	TGTGCCAGCAGCTTAGTACAGTATAATTCACCCCTCCACTTT	CASSLVQYNSPLHF
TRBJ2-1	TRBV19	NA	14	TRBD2	TGTGCCAGTAGCACTAGCGGGATTTACAATGAGCAGTTCTTC	CASSTSGIYNEQFF
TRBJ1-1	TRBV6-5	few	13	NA	TGTGCCAGCAGTTACAATCGGGGGACTGAAGCTTTCTTT	CASSYNRGTEAFF
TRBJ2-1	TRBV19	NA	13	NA	TGTGCCAGTAGTATGGGCGGGAACAATGAGCAGTTCTTC	CASSMGGNNEQFF
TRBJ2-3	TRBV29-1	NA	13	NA	TGCAGCGTTTCCTATTCTAGCACAGATACGCAGTATTTT	CSVSYSSTDTQYF